A selection of T cell receptor beta chains follows, all from one sample in a study of response to subunit inactivated influenza vaccine. TCRdb analysed the RT-PCR reads with MiXCR anew, one entry per CDR3 protein. The sample shows about 300,000 distinct CDR3 sequences, about 20% of them seen only once. The source material was PBMCs from blood, sampled around 22 months after vaccination. The source of these receptors is a man in his fifties or sixties who received an inactivated influenza vaccine. CDR3s include the opening cysteine and the closing phenylalanine or tryptophan. A D gene is named only where the DNA matches it firmly. Clone size is given for some rows only: seen once, a few or many times, or a class if the clone is expanded.

clone_size	v_call	cdr3_length	d_call	j_call	cdr3_aa	cdr3_nt
many	TRBV29-1	14	NA	TRBJ1-1	CSVLETGSTTEAFF	TGCAGCGTCTTAGAGACCGGGAGCACCACTGAAGCTTTCTTT
few	TRBV4-3	15	NA	TRBJ2-2	CASSQDAGVIGELFF	TGCGCCAGCAGCCAAGATGCAGGGGTAATCGGGGAGCTGTTTTTT
many	TRBV5-5	14	TRBD1	TRBJ1-2	CASSSGTGPYGYTF	TGTGCCAGCAGCTCAGGGACAGGGCCCTATGGCTACACCTTC
few	TRBV30	14	NA	TRBJ1-6	CAWSRTGRDSPLHF	TGTGCCTGGAGCCGGACCGGACGGGATTCACCCCTCCACTTT
NA	TRBV9	14	NA	TRBJ1-1	CASSVDRVGTEAFF	TGTGCCAGCAGCGTAGATAGGGTAGGGACTGAAGCTTTCTTT
NA	TRBV28	15	NA	TRBJ1-5	CASNPGHGLNQPQHF	TGTGCCAGCAACCCCGGACACGGTCTCAATCAGCCCCAGCATTTT
NA	TRBV7-9	13	NA	TRBJ2-7	CASSATSAYEQYF	TGTGCCAGCAGCGCCACGTCGGCCTACGAGCAGTACTTC
many	TRBV12-3/TRBV12-4	15	NA	TRBJ1-3	CASSPRRSSGNTIYF	TGTGCCAGCAGTCCCAGACGGAGCTCTGGAAACACCATATATTTT
few	TRBV20-1	12	NA	TRBJ1-2	CSARRSDYGYTF	TGCAGTGCTAGAAGGTCAGACTATGGCTACACCTTC
NA	TRBV5-4	15	NA	TRBJ1-1	CASTNPGTVNTEAFF	TGTGCCAGCACCAACCCCGGAACAGTGAACACTGAAGCTTTCTTT
few	TRBV5-1	15	NA	TRBJ1-6	CASSLAAGTNSPLHF	TGCGCCAGCAGCTTGGCTGCAGGGACTAATTCACCCCTCCACTTT
NA	TRBV29-1	15	TRBD1	TRBJ1-5	CSVASGTGGNQPQHF	TGCAGCGTTGCTTCCGGGACAGGGGGCAATCAGCCCCAGCATTTT
few	TRBV20-1	13	NA	TRBJ1-2	CSARVDRRDGYTF	TGCAGTGCTAGAGTAGACAGACGGGATGGCTACACCTTC
NA	TRBV5-1	14	NA	TRBJ2-4	CASSLTEMRNIQYF	TGCGCCAGCAGCTTGACCGAAATGCGTAACATTCAGTACTTC
few	TRBV20-1	14	NA	TRBJ2-7	CSARASENTYEQYF	TGCAGTGCCCGAGCTAGCGAGAATACCTACGAGCAGTACTTC
NA	TRBV9	16	NA	TRBJ1-2	CASSVGGSNTHYGYTF	TGTGCCAGCAGCGTAGGGGGGTCCAATACTCACTATGGCTACACCTTC
NA	TRBV5-6	14	TRBD2	TRBJ2-7	CASSSGTSGHEQYF	TGTGCCAGCAGTTCCGGGACTAGCGGGCACGAGCAGTACTTC
NA	TRBV21-1	15	NA	TRBJ2-7	CASSKDDSGPYEQYF	TGTGCCAGCAGCAAAGACGATAGCGGCCCCTACGAGCAGTACTTC
NA	TRBV6-1	16	NA	TRBJ1-6	CASRPAYTGSDSPLHF	TGTGCCAGCAGGCCCGCTTATACAGGGTCGGATTCACCCCTCCACTTT
NA	TRBV29-1	13	NA	TRBJ2-5	CSAGPNAQETQYF	TGCAGCGCTGGACCTAACGCGCAAGAGACCCAGTACTTC
NA	TRBV20-1	13	TRBD2	TRBJ2-7	CSATGLVSPEQYF	TGCAGTGCTACGGGACTAGTATCTCCCGAGCAGTACTTC
once	TRBV4-3	16	NA	TRBJ2-3	CASSQFYAGMTDTQYF	TGCGCCAGCAGCCAATTTTATGCAGGGATGACAGATACGCAGTATTTT
few	TRBV20-1	15	TRBD1	TRBJ1-1	CSARDNRGRWTEAFF	TGCAGTGCTAGAGACAACAGGGGGCGGTGGACTGAAGCTTTCTTT
few	TRBV4-3	15	NA	TRBJ1-2	CASSQDRKNNYGYTF	TGCGCCAGCAGCCAAGATAGAAAGAATAACTATGGCTACACCTTC
many	TRBV20-1	13	NA	TRBJ1-2	CSASLPQARGYTF	TGCAGTGCTAGTCTCCCGCAGGCTCGTGGCTACACCTTC
NA	TRBV7-2	13	NA	TRBJ2-3	CASSHKQGDTQYF	TGTGCCAGCAGCCATAAACAGGGCGATACGCAGTATTTT
many	TRBV20-1	14	NA	TRBJ1-1	CSARKGGGLTEAFF	TGCAGTGCCAGAAAGGGGGGCGGGTTGACTGAAGCTTTCTTT
few	TRBV20-1	15	TRBD1	TRBJ1-6	CSAVPGQGSHSPLHF	TGCAGTGCAGTCCCGGGACAGGGCAGTCATTCACCCCTCCACTTT
NA	TRBV20-1	15	NA	TRBJ1-1	CSASSVQILNTEAFF	TGCAGTGCTAGCTCGGTTCAAATATTGAACACTGAAGCTTTCTTT
NA	TRBV20-1	15	NA	TRBJ2-7	CSAFSAAGPSYEQYF	TGCAGTGCTTTCTCGGCGGCGGGCCCATCCTACGAGCAGTACTTC
many	TRBV6-5	16	NA	TRBJ1-6	CASSYIQDPKTSPLHF	TGTGCCAGCAGTTATATCCAGGACCCGAAGACTTCACCCCTCCACTTT
NA	TRBV20-1	15	NA	TRBJ1-1	CSALDRSTGNTEAFF	TGCAGTGCTCTCGACAGGTCGACGGGGAACACTGAAGCTTTCTTT
NA	TRBV9	14	NA	TRBJ2-3	CASSVYSHTDTQYF	TGTGCCAGCAGCGTATATAGCCACACAGATACGCAGTATTTT
few	TRBV12-3/TRBV12-4	14	NA	TRBJ1-1	CASATGGFGTEAFF	TGTGCCAGCGCGACGGGGGGATTTGGCACTGAAGCTTTCTTT
few	TRBV29-1	12	TRBD1	TRBJ1-2	CSVENRGYGYTF	TGCAGCGTTGAGAACAGGGGATATGGCTACACCTTC
many	TRBV7-2	14	NA	TRBJ1-4	CASSPSRTNEKLFF	TGTGCCAGCAGCCCTAGTCGAACTAATGAAAAACTGTTTTTT
many	TRBV4-1	14	NA	TRBJ1-2	CASSQDSGFYGYTF	TGCGCCAGCAGCCAAGATTCAGGGTTCTATGGCTACACCTTC
NA	TRBV11-2	14	TRBD1	TRBJ1-1	CASRGGTANTEAFF	TGTGCCAGCAGAGGGGGCACCGCGAACACTGAAGCTTTCTTT
few	TRBV29-1	16	TRBD1	TRBJ1-1	CSVSKGKTGPNTEAFF	TGCAGCGTGAGCAAAGGAAAGACAGGGCCTAACACTGAAGCTTTCTTT
NA	TRBV12-3/TRBV12-4	14	NA	TRBJ2-7	CASRPTGTDYEQYF	TGTGCCAGCAGACCCACAGGGACCGACTACGAGCAGTACTTC
NA	TRBV7-2	14	TRBD2	TRBJ2-1	CASSFGTSGIKQFF	TGTGCCAGCAGCTTCGGGACTAGCGGGATCAAGCAGTTCTTC